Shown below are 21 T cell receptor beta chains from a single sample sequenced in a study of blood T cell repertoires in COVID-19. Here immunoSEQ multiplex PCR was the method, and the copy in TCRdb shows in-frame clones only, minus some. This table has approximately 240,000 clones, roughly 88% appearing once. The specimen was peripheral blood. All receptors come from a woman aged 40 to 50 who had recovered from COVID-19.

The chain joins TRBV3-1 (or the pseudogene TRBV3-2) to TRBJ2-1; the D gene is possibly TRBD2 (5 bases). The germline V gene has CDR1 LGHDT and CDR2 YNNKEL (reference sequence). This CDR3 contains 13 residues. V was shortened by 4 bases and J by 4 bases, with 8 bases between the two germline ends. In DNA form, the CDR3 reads TGTGCCAGCAGCCGATGGGAGTACAATGAGCAGTTCTTC. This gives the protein CASSRWEYNEQFF.

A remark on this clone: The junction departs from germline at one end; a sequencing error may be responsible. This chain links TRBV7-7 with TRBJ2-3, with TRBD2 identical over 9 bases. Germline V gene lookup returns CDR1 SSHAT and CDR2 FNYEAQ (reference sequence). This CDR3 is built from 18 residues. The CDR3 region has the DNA TGTGCTAGCAGCCCGGGACTAGCCGAAGGAATAAGCACAGATACGCAGTATTTT. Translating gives CASSPGLAEGISTDTQYF.

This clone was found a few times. As DNA, the CDR3 is TGTGCCAGCAGCTCAACAGGGGGCCGGTACAATGAGCAGTTCTTC. It translates to CASSSTGGRYNEQFF. This rearrangement joins TRBV7-9 to TRBJ2-1; 9 bases line up with TRBD1. Germline CDR1 SEHNR, CDR2 FQNEAQ (reference sequence). V lost 4 bases to trimming and J lost 4 bases; unmatched junction nucleotides: 5. The CDR3 is 15 amino acids.

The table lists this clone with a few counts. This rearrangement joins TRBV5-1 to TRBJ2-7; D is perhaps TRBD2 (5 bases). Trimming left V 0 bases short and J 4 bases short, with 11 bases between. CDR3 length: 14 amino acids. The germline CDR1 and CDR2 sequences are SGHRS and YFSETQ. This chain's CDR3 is CASSLGTEVYEQYF. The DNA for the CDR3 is TGCGCCAGCAGCTTGGGCACGGAGGTTTACGAGCAGTACTTC.

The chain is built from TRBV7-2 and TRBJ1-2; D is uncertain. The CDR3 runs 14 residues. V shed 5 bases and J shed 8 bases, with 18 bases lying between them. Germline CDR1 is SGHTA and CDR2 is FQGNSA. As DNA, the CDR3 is TGTGCCAGCAGCCCGCTACAGACCCCGGGGGGCTACACCTTC. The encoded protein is CASSPLQTPGGYTF.

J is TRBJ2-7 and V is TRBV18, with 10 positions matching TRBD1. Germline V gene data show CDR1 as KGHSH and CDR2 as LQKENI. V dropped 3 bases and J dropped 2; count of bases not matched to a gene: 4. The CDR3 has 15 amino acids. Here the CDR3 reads CASSPLGQGTYEQYF. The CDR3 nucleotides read TGTGCCAGCTCACCGCTGGGACAGGGGACCTACGAGCAGTACTTC.

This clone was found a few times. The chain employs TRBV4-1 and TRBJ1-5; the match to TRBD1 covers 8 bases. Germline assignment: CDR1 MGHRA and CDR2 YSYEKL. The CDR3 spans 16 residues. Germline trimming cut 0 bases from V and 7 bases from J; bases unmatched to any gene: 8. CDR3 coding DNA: TGCGCCAGCAGCCAAGAAGGGCAGGGGGCTTGGCAGCCCCAGCATTTT. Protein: CASSQEGQGAWQPQHF.

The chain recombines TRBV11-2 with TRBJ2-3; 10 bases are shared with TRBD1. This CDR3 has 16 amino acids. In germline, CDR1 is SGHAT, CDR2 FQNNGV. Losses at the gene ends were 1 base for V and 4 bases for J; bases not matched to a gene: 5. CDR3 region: CASSLGGQGRADTQYF. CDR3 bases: TGTGCCAGCAGCTTAGGGGGACAGGGGAGAGCAGATACGCAGTATTTT.

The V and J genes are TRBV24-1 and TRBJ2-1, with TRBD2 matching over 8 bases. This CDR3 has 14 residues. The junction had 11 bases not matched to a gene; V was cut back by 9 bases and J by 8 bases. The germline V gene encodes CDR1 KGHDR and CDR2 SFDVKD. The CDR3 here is CATSGLATRDEQFF. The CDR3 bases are TGTGCCACCTCCGGACTAGCCACCCGGGATGAGCAGTTCTTC.

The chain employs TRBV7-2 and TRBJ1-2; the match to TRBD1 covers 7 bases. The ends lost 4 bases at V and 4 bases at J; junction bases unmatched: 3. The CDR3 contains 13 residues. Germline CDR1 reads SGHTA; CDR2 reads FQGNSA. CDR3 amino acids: CASSSGTVYGYTF. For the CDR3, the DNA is TGTGCCAGCAGCTCCGGGACAGTCTATGGCTACACCTTC.

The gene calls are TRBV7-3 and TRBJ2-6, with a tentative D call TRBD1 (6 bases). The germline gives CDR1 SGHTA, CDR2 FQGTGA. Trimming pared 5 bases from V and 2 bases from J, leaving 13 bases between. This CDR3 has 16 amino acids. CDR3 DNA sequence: TGTGCCAGCAGCCCTAGGGGGTCTGCTGGGGCCAACGTCCTGACTTTC. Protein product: CASSPRGSAGANVLTF.

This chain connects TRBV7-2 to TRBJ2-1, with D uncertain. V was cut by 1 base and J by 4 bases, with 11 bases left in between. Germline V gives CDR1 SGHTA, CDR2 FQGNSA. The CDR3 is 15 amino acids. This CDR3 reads CASSLEQQGYNEQFF. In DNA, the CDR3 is TGTGCCAGCAGCTTAGAACAGCAAGGATACAATGAGCAGTTCTTC.

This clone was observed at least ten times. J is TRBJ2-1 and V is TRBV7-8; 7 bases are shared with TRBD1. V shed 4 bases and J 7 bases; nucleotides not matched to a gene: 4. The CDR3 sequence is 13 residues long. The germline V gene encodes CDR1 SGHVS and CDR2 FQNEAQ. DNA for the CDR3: TGTGCCAGCAGCTCGGGACAGTTAAATGAGCAGTTCTTC. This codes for CASSSGQLNEQFF.

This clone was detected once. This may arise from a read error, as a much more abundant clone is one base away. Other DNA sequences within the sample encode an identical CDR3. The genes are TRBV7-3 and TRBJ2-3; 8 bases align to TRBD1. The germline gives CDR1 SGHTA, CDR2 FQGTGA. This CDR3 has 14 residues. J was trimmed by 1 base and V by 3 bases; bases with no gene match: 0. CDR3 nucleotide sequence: TGTGCCAGCAGCTTGACAGGGGGCACAGATACGCAGTATTTT. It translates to CASSLTGGTDTQYF.

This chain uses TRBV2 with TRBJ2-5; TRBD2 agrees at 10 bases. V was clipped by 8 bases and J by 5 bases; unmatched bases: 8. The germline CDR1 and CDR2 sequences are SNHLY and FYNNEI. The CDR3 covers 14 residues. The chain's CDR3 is CASRTSGLRETQYF. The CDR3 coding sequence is TGTGCCAGCCGGACTAGCGGCCTACGGGAGACCCAGTACTTC.

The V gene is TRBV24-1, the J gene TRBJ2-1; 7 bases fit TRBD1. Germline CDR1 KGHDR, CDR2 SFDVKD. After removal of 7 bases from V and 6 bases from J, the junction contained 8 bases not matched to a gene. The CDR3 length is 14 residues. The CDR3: CATRGGLYSNEQFF. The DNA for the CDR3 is TGTGCCACCAGAGGGGGCCTTTATTCCAATGAGCAGTTCTTC.

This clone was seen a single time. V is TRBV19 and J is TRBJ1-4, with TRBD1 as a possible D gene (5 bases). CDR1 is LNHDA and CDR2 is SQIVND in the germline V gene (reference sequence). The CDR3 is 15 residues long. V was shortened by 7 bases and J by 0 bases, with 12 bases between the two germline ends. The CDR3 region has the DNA TGTGCCAGTAAAGTCGGGACTGCAACTAATGAAAAACTGTTTTTT. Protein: CASKVGTATNEKLFF.

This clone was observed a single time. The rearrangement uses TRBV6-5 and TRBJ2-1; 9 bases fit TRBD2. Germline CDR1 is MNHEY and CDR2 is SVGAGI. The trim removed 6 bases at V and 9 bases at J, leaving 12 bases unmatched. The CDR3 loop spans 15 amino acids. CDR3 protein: CASRAGTSFRVEQFF. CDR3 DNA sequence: TGTGCCAGCAGAGCCGGGACTAGCTTTAGAGTTGAGCAGTTCTTC.

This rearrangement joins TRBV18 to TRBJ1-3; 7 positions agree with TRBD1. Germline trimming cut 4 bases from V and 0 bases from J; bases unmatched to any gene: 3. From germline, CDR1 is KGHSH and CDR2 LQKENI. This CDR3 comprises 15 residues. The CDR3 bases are TGTGCCAGCTCACTAGACAGGGACTCTGGAAACACCATATATTTT. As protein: CASSLDRDSGNTIYF.

CDR3 loop: CASSIGEGLSSEAFF. DNA for the CDR3: TGTGCCAGTAGTATAGGCGAGGGATTATCCTCTGAAGCTTTCTTT. This chain joins TRBV19 and TRBJ1-1; D is unclear. The germline gives CDR1 LNHDA, CDR2 SQIVND (reference sequence). V shed 1 base and J shed 6 bases, with 15 bases lying between them. The CDR3 consists of 15 residues.

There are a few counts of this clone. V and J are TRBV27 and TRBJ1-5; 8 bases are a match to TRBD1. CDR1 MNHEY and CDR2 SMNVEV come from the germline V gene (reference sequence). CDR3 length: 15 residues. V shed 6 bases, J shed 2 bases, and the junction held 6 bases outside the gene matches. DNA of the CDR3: TGTGCCAGCAGAGGACAGGGTCGGGGCAATCAGCCCCAGCATTTT. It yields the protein CASRGQGRGNQPQHF.